This TCR beta chain is drawn from a study of a mutant IDH1 vaccine in newly diagnosed glioma. Comments on this clone: Its antigen is currently unknown.

Time point: week 23, last vaccination. Each vaccine dose was 300 ug of mutant IDH1 20-mer peptide, with topical imiquimod. The table came from immunoSEQ multiplex PCR; TCRdb's copy has only in-frame clones and leaves some out. Here the sample spans some 60,000 clones, about nine tenths being singletons. The length of the CDR3 is 13 residues. V was cut by 4 bases and J by 10 bases, with 16 bases left in between. CDR1 is SGHDN and CDR2 is FVKESK in the germline V gene. This sample comprised PBMCs, obtained from a glioma patient whose treatment included an IDH1 peptide vaccine. This receptor was taken from a middle-aged man with glioma. This rearrangement joins TRBV14 to TRBJ2-5; TRBD2 might be the D (6 bases). DNA for the CDR3: TGTGCCAGCAGCCCCCCCGGGGACTGGGACCAGTACTTC. This sequence encodes CASSPPGDWDQYF.